This T cell receptor (beta chain) was recorded in a study of identical twins. TCRdb reprocessed the 5' RACE reads with MiXCR, giving one entry per CDR3 protein. The sample lists about 430,000 distinct CDR3 sequences; around 18% were seen once. This clonotype was counted between two and nine times. The specimen was naive T cells sorted from blood. The TCR originated in a man aged 45-60 years in good health.

The CDR3 DNA is TGTGCCAGCAGCCAAGTCTTAGGGACAGATACTTTCTTT. This codes for CASSQVLGTDTFF. The rearrangement joins TRBV3-1 to TRBJ1-1; TRBD1 matches 7 bases. The germline CDR1 and CDR2 sequences are LGHDT and YNNKEL (reference sequence). The CDR3 runs to 13 residues. V was pared by 1 base and J by 12 bases, with 8 bases of the junction left unmatched.